This T cell receptor beta chain was captured by sequencing in a study of tumor-infiltrating lymphocytes in primary liver carcinoma. Study details: Between about 4 and 11 cm across, the tumors were all of stage T1-T3 N0M0. Whole-study findings and limits: Researchers found tumor-adjacent and tumor-blood pairs overlapped less than tumor region pairs. Tumor samples exhibited a significantly greater top-250-clone fraction than blood samples (p = 0.039).

Germline lookup yields CDR1 SQVTM and CDR2 ANQGSEA. CDR3 length: 13 amino acids. Researchers generated TCR beta cDNA from 500 ng of total RNA, relying on a constant-region primer. Slightly modified ARM-PCR with three nested multiplex PCR rounds yielded TCR beta libraries. The study ran its first two PCR rounds for 9 to 10 cycles each, using TRBV1-TRBV30 forward primers and a C-beta reverse primer. One entry per CDR3 protein, called by TCRdb with MiXCR from the multiplex PCR reads. The sample lists about 120,000 distinct CDR3 sequences; under 70% were seen once. About this clonotype: Its antigen remains unknown. A read error may account for a junction end that differs from germline.

It was from around 18-30 mg of unsorted bulk tissue that RNA and DNA were co-extracted. Among the patients, all had chronic HBV infection and none had been treated. Specimen: tumor-adjacent normal liver tissue. This TCR was recovered from a woman aged 55-69 years with primary liver carcinoma and hepatitis B virus infection. V is TRBV29-1 and J is TRBJ2-2; TRBD2 might be the D (6 bases). CDR3 residues: CNVESTSSGGLFF. CDR3 nucleotide sequence: TGCAACGTTGAATCTACTAGTTCCGGGGGGCTGTTTTTT.